The 31 T cell receptor beta chains in this list originate from one sample, sequenced in a study of CD8+ T cells in alopecia areata (dated by TCRdb to the late 2010s). The meaning of the sample's time point label: baseline before oral tofacitinib. Receptor libraries were prepared by the immunoSEQ multiplex PCR assay. For TCR sequencing, RNA was extracted from every sample and reverse transcribed into cDNA to serve as template. TCRdb's version of the immuneACCESS table is confined to in-frame rearrangements and falls short of the full clone set. An unresolved V gene accounts for under half of the shortfall where checked; the remainder is of unknown origin. The sample contains around 140,000 clones, around 87% of them found a single time. The top ten clonotypes cover over 13% of the sample. The source material was CD8+ T cells sorted from blood, sampled at week 0. The source of these receptors is a human donor with alopecia areata.

This chain joins TRBV2 and TRBJ2-5; tentative D call: TRBD2 (6 bases). The V end was cut by 8 bases, the J end by 4 bases, with 11 bases between. The length of the CDR3 is 12 residues. Germline V gene data show CDR1 as SNHLY and CDR2 as FYNNEI. The CDR3: CASPLGGETQYF. In DNA form, the CDR3 reads TGTGCCAGCCCACTGGGGGGAGAGACCCAGTACTTC.

The V call is TRBV4-2, the J call TRBJ2-2, with TRBD2 identical over 8 bases. V gave up 3 bases and J gave up 6 bases; unmatched junction bases: 6. The CDR3 is 15 residues long. Germline V gene lookup returns CDR1 LGHNA and CDR2 YNFKEQ. CDR3 protein: CASSHEGLVAGELFF. The CDR3 region has the DNA TGTGCCAGCAGCCACGAGGGACTAGTGGCCGGGGAGCTGTTTTTT.

This sequence joins TRBV27 and TRBJ2-4, with D possibly TRBD1 on 6 matching bases. V gave up 6 bases and J gave up 0 bases, with 15 bases separating them. This CDR3 spans 16 amino acids. Germline V CDR1 and CDR2: MNHEY, SMNVEV (reference sequence). CDR3 in amino acids: CASSAAGALAKNIQYF. CDR3 in DNA: TGTGCCAGCAGCGCCGCAGGGGCCCTAGCCAAAAACATTCAGTACTTC.

The genes are TRBV9 and TRBJ1-1, with TRBD1 identical over 11 bases. CDR1 is SGDLS, CDR2 YYNGEE, per germline. J gave up 6 bases and V 3 bases, and 7 bases lay outside the gene matches. CDR3 length: 15 amino acids. The CDR3 DNA follows: TGTGCCAGCAGCGGCGGACAGGGGGCTAGTTCTGAAGCTTTCTTT. Protein product: CASSGGQGASSEAFF.

The chain combines TRBV7-9 with TRBJ1-1; 7 bases align to TRBD1. The CDR3 length is 12 residues. Germline V gene data show CDR1 as SEHNR and CDR2 as FQNEAQ (reference sequence). J was trimmed by 10 bases and V by 3 bases; bases with no gene match: 5. CDR3 in amino acids: CASSLEGTVAFF. The CDR3 DNA sequence: TGTGCCAGCAGCTTGGAGGGGACAGTAGCTTTCTTT.

The table lists this clone with a few counts. V gene TRBV4-1 combines with J gene TRBJ2-2; TRBD2 agrees at 9 bases. The V gene end was trimmed by 4 bases and the J gene end by 2 bases; junction bases not matched to a gene: 8. Per germline, CDR1 MGHRA and CDR2 YSYEKL. The CDR3 covers 17 residues. The chain's CDR3 is CASSLRLAGPNTGELFF. In DNA, the CDR3 is TGCGCCAGCAGCCTGCGGCTAGCGGGACCAAACACCGGGGAGCTGTTTTTT.

This sequence joins TRBV27 and TRBJ2-6; D not resolved. The CDR3 runs 14 residues. The V end was cut by 4 bases, the J end by 0 bases, with 4 bases between. CDR1 is MNHEY, CDR2 SMNVEV, per germline (reference sequence). In DNA form, the CDR3 reads TGTGCCAGCAGTTGTTGCTCTGGGGCCAACGTCCTGACTTTC. This gives the protein CASSCCSGANVLTF. The full variable domain, in which reference TRBV27 and TRBJ2-6 provide the parts outside the CDR3, is EAQVTQNPRYLITVTGKKLTVTCSQNMNHEYMSWYRQDPGLGLRQIYYSMNVEVTDKGDVPEGYKVSRKEKRNFPLILESPSPNQTSLYFCASSCCSGANVLTFGAGSRLTVL.

V gene TRBV30 combines with J gene TRBJ2-7; maybe TRBD1 (6 bases). Germline CDR1 is GTSNPN and CDR2 is SVGIG (reference sequence). This CDR3 comprises 12 residues. Trimming stripped 5 bases from V and 6 bases from J, with 14 bases between. CDR3 residues: CAWWAGAGEQYF. CDR3 DNA sequence: TGTGCCTGGTGGGCAGGGGCGGGCGAGCAGTACTTC.

This clone is labeled as medium-sized (0.01 to 0.1%). The chain employs TRBV29-1 and TRBJ2-7; the match to TRBD2 covers 7 bases. This CDR3 has 12 residues. The V gene's germline CDR1 is SQVTM and CDR2 ANQGSEA. Trimming removed 7 bases from V and 5 bases from J; junction bases left unmatched: 8. The CDR3 nucleotides are TGCAGCGCTCGTGGGGAGGGTGACGAGCAGTACTTC. It yields the protein CSARGEGDEQYF.

This chain's CDR3 is CASSTAGGPYNEQFF. The CDR3 DNA follows: TGTGCCAGTAGTACCGCGGGGGGGCCCTACAATGAGCAGTTCTTC. The chain joins TRBV19 to TRBJ2-1; 9 bases align to TRBD2. CDR3 length equals 15 residues. Germline loops: CDR1 LNHDA, CDR2 SQIVND (reference sequence). V was pared by 4 bases and J by 2 bases, with 3 bases of the junction left unmatched. The full variable domain, its missing parts supplied by reference TRBV19 and TRBJ2-1, is DGGITQSPKYLFRKEGQNVTLSCEQNLNHDAMYWYRQDPGQGLRLIYYSQIVNDFQKGDIAEGYSVSREKKESFPLTVTSAQKNPTAFYLCASSTAGGPYNEQFFGPGTRLTVL.

The CDR3 region has the DNA TGTGCCAGCAGTTACCCACTAGCGGGAGTAGGGTACGAGCAGTACTTC. As protein: CASSYPLAGVGYEQYF. The genes are TRBV6-5 and TRBJ2-7; 11 bases are a match to TRBD2. V lost 2 bases to trimming and J lost 4 bases; unmatched junction nucleotides: 7. CDR3 length: 16 amino acids. In germline, CDR1 is MNHEY, CDR2 SVGAGI.

The rearrangement links TRBV5-1 to TRBJ2-7; no definite D call. Germline-derived CDR1 and CDR2 are SGHRS and YFSETQ. V lost 1 base, J lost 5 bases, and 10 bases lay in between. The CDR3 totals 13 residues. This CDR3 is CASSLYPGDEQYF. The DNA of the CDR3 is TGCGCCAGCAGCTTGTATCCGGGCGACGAGCAGTACTTC.

The chain links TRBV7-9 to TRBJ1-1; D gene uncertain. CDR3 length: 10 residues. Germline V gene data show CDR1 as SEHNR and CDR2 as FQNEAQ (reference sequence). Trimming left V 8 bases short and J 8 bases short, with 9 bases between. CDR3: CASLPGEAFF. For the CDR3, the DNA is TGTGCCAGCCTTCCGGGGGAAGCTTTCTTT.

The gene calls are TRBV4-1 and TRBJ1-1; TRBD1 matches at 9 bases. The CDR3 length is 16 residues. The trim removed 5 bases at V and 5 bases at J, leaving 12 bases unmatched. CDR1 is MGHRA and CDR2 is YSYEKL in the germline V gene. In nucleotides, the CDR3 is TGCGCCAGCAGCTATAATATTCCGGGACAGGGAACTGAAGCTTTCTTT. Residues: CASSYNIPGQGTEAFF.

This chain joins TRBV30 and TRBJ1-1, with TRBD1 as a possible D gene (5 bases). The CDR3 covers 13 residues. V was trimmed by 3 bases and J by 3 bases, leaving 11 bases between them. CDR1 is GTSNPN and CDR2 is SVGIG in the germline V gene (reference sequence). The CDR3 nucleotides read TGTGCCTGGAGCCGGGGAGGGGACACTGAAGCTTTCTTT. Translating it yields CAWSRGGDTEAFF.

A single count supports this clone. This sequence joins TRBV7-9 and TRBJ2-7; D is perhaps TRBD1 (5 bases). Trimming cost V 6 bases and J 6 bases, with 12 bases left between them. This CDR3 is built from 12 residues. CDR1 SEHNR and CDR2 FQNEAQ come from the germline V gene (reference sequence). The CDR3 bases are TGTGCCAGCAGTGGGGCAGGCCGCGAGCAGTACTTC. It translates to CASSGAGREQYF. Full variable domain (missing parts from reference TRBV7-9 and TRBJ2-7): DTGVSQNPRHKITKRGQNVTFRCDPISEHNRLYWYRQTLGQGPEFLTYFQNEAQLEKSRLLSDRFSAERPKGSFSTLEIQRTEQGDSAMYLCASSGAGREQYFGPGTRLTVT.

The V gene is TRBV30, the J gene TRBJ1-1; maybe TRBD1 (6 bases). Germline V CDR1 and CDR2: GTSNPN, SVGIG (reference sequence). The V end was cut by 2 bases, the J end by 8 bases, with 15 bases between. This CDR3 has 13 residues. In DNA form, the CDR3 reads TGTGCCTGGAGTTGGGGGGCCGGTCGGGAAGCTTTCTTT. Its translation is CAWSWGAGREAFF.

The rearrangement joins TRBV7-6 to TRBJ2-1; D might be TRBD2 (6 bases). V was cut by 5 bases and J by 3 bases, with 11 bases left in between. Germline CDR1 reads SGHVS; CDR2 reads FNYEAQ. CDR3 length: 14 amino acids. The CDR3 loop is CASSPATSYNEQFF. DNA of the CDR3: TGTGCCAGCAGCCCAGCGACTAGCTACAATGAGCAGTTCTTC.

The rearrangement links TRBV27 to TRBJ1-1; 8 positions agree with TRBD1. Germline lookup yields CDR1 MNHEY and CDR2 SMNVEV (reference sequence). After removal of 6 bases from V and 3 bases from J, the junction contained 6 bases not matched to a gene. This CDR3 spans 14 amino acids. Here the CDR3 DNA reads TGTGCCAGCAGGTCAGGGGGCGGGGACACTGAAGCTTTCTTT. Amino acid sequence: CASRSGGGDTEAFF.

The chain employs TRBV10-3 and TRBJ2-7; a possible D gene is TRBD2 (5 bases). Trimming took off 0 bases at V and 5 bases at J, with 8 bases between the two ends. Germline CDR1 ENHRY, CDR2 SYGVKD. The CDR3 spans 13 residues. The CDR3 region has the DNA TGTGCCATCAGTGAGTCGATCGGGGACGAGCAGTACTTC. Protein product: CAISESIGDEQYF.

The table lists this clone with a count of one. V is TRBV15 and J is TRBJ2-5; D unresolved. With the DNA end fitting TRBJ2-7 better, the J assignment may be wrong. The CDR3 is 14 residues long. CDR1 and CDR2 from the germline V gene are LNHNV and YYDKDF (reference sequence). This CDR3 is CATSRARFPYEQYF. The DNA for the CDR3 is TGTGCCACCAGCAGGGCGCGGTTCCCGTACGAGCAGTACTTC.

The chain joins TRBV7-3 to TRBJ1-1, with no clear D. Trimming removed 1 base at V and 11 bases at J, with 20 bases between. Per the germline V gene, CDR1 is SGHTA and CDR2 is FQGTGA. The CDR3 covers 15 residues. This CDR3 reads CASSLKSVGGEPAFF. CDR3 DNA: TGTGCCAGCAGCTTAAAATCTGTCGGTGGGGAGCCGGCTTTCTTT.

The gene calls are TRBV11-2 and TRBJ2-5, with TRBD1 identical over 9 bases. The CDR3 extends over 15 amino acids. The trim removed 2 bases at V and 4 bases at J, leaving 5 bases unmatched. Germline V gives CDR1 SGHAT, CDR2 FQNNGV. The CDR3 loop is CASSLRGTGLETQYF. The CDR3, as DNA: TGTGCCAGCAGCTTACGTGGGACAGGGTTAGAGACCCAGTACTTC.

The chain combines TRBV5-4 with TRBJ1-1, with 9 bases that match TRBD1. CDR3 length: 13 residues. Germline loops: CDR1 SGHNT, CDR2 YYREEE (reference sequence). The trim removed 5 bases at V and 5 bases at J, leaving 4 bases unmatched. The CDR3 reads CASRYRGQTEAFF. In nucleotides, the CDR3 is TGTGCCAGCAGGTACAGGGGGCAAACTGAAGCTTTCTTT.

The V and J genes are TRBV7-9 and TRBJ2-1, with TRBD2 identical over 8 bases. Germline lookup yields CDR1 SEHNR and CDR2 FQNEAQ (reference sequence). The V gene end was trimmed by 8 bases and the J gene end by 9 bases; junction bases not matched to a gene: 15. The length of the CDR3 is 15 residues. The CDR3 spells CASLRGASGQGEQFF. As DNA, the CDR3 is TGTGCCAGCCTCCGGGGGGCTAGCGGGCAAGGTGAGCAGTTCTTC.

This chain links TRBV5-4 with TRBJ1-1; D remains unclear. The CDR3 contains 15 residues. The V gene's germline CDR1 is SGHNT and CDR2 YYREEE (reference sequence). Trimming removed 7 bases at V and 1 base at J, with 17 bases between. The chain's CDR3 is CASLSPDLKNTEAFF. The CDR3 DNA sequence: TGTGCCAGCTTATCGCCAGACTTAAAGAACACTGAAGCTTTCTTT.

V usage is TRBV27 and J usage is TRBJ1-2, with D hard to call. CDR3 length equals 15 residues. Trimming removed 9 bases from V and 7 bases from J, with 24 bases in between. Per germline, CDR1 MNHEY and CDR2 SMNVEV (reference sequence). CDR3 in amino acids: CASKPSAVGSFGYTF. Written as DNA, the CDR3 is TGTGCCAGTAAACCCTCGGCAGTCGGCTCTTTTGGCTACACCTTC.

The rearrangement joins TRBV7-9 to TRBJ1-5; 9 positions match TRBD1. The ends lost 8 bases at V and 1 base at J; junction bases unmatched: 0. This CDR3 spans 13 amino acids. CDR1 and CDR2 from the germline V gene are SEHNR and FQNEAQ (reference sequence). The CDR3 sequence: CASGTGSNQPQHF. CDR3 nucleotide sequence: TGTGCCAGCGGGACAGGGAGCAATCAGCCCCAGCATTTT.

In DNA, the CDR3 is TGTGCCAGCAATCCGGGACTGGAGTCCTACGAGCAGTACTTC. Its translation is CASNPGLESYEQYF. This chain links TRBV6-1 with TRBJ2-7; D perhaps matches TRBD2 (6 bases). Per germline, CDR1 MNHNS and CDR2 SASEGT. V shed 7 bases and J shed 1 base, with 14 bases lying between them. The CDR3 totals 14 residues.

Note on this clone: Other DNA sequences in the sample encode the same CDR3. The CDR3 spells CASSLTYTGELFF. Written as DNA, the CDR3 is TGTGCCAGCAGCTTGACCTACACCGGGGAGCTGTTTTTT. The chain is built from TRBV11-2 and TRBJ2-2, with D uncertain. With 3 bases removed from V and 3 bases from J, the gap between germline ends came to 5 bases. The CDR3 has 13 amino acids. Germline CDR1 SGHAT, CDR2 FQNNGV.

The chain employs TRBV9 and TRBJ2-7, with 13 bases that match TRBD2. The germline V gene has CDR1 SGDLS and CDR2 YYNGEE. The V segment lost 3 bases and the J segment 5 bases; nucleotides outside the gene matches: 5. The CDR3 totals 15 residues. This CDR3 reads CASSGLAGGGDEQYF. The CDR3 DNA is TGTGCCAGCAGCGGACTAGCGGGGGGCGGAGACGAGCAGTACTTC.